Reported below is one T cell receptor (beta chain). The V end was cut by 5 bases, the J end by 1 base, with 9 bases between. CDR3 length: 14 amino acids. Per germline, CDR1 SGHTA and CDR2 FQGNSA. Profiling relied on immunoSEQ multiplex PCR, and the TCRdb table lists in-frame clones only, not all of them. The table includes roughly 230,000 clones, approximately 81% detected once. The entry originates in a study of blood T cell repertoires in COVID-19. What was sequenced was peripheral blood. The rearrangement links TRBV7-2 to TRBJ1-5; maybe TRBD1 (5 bases). This receptor was taken from a man between 40 and 49 years old with acute or convalescent COVID-19. The CDR3 loop is CASSRQGSNQPQHF. The CDR3 nucleotides read TGTGCCAGCAGCCGTCAGGGAAGCAATCAGCCCCAGCATTTT.